This TCR beta chain is drawn from a study of OX40 agonist ivuxolimab in advanced cancers. Trimming removed 5 bases from V and 4 bases from J; junction bases left unmatched: 11. Germline CDR1 reads SEHNR; CDR2 reads FQNEAQ (reference sequence). The CDR3 has 16 residues. TCRdb's copy holds only in-frame clones and misses some; the assay was immunoSEQ multiplex PCR. This sample has around 66,000 clones, with more than 80% found just once. The source material was CD4+ or CD8+ T cells sorted from blood, sampled in a trial of the OX40 agonist ivuxolimab. The V call is TRBV7-9, the J call TRBJ2-7; 10 bases agree with TRBD2. The TCR was taken from an adult with an advanced solid tumor such as melanoma, head and neck, liver or kidney cancer. Here the CDR3 reads CASSPREAGGLYEQYF. In DNA, the CDR3 is TGTGCCAGCAGCCCAAGGGAAGCGGGAGGGTTATACGAGCAGTACTTC.